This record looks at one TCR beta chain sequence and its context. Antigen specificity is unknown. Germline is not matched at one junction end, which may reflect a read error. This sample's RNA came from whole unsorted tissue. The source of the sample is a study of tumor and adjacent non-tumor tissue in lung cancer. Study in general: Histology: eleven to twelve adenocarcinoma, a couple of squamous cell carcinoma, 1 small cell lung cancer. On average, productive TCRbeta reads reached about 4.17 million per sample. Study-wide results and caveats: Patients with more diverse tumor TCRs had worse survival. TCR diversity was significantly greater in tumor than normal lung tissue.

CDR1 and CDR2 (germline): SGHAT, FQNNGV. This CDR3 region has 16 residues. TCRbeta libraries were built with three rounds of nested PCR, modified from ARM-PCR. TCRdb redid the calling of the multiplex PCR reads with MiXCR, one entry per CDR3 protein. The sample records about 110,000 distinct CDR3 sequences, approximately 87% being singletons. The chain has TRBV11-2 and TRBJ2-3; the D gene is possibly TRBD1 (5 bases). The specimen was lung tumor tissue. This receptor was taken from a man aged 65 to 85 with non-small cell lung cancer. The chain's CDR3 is CASRLTQGGCTHTQYF. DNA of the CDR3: TGTGCCAGCAGGTTAACTCAGGGTGGATGCACACATACGCAATATTTT.